The 18 T cell receptor beta chains given below trace back to one sample, sequenced in a study of blood T cell repertoires in COVID-19. The data were produced by immunoSEQ multiplex PCR, yet TCRdb's version contains in-frame clones alone and is incomplete. The sample carries fewer than 30,000 clones, 70% to 90% recorded once. The sequencing sample was made of peripheral blood. The receptors were gathered from a woman over 75 with COVID-19, enrolled during active disease.

The chain is built from TRBV21-1 and TRBJ2-3; the table's D call TRBD1 went unverified against the DNA. TRBV21-1 is deemed a pseudogene. The CDR3 is made up of 17 amino acids. The CDR3 coding sequence is TGTGCCAGCAGCAAAGATAAGGACAGCAATTGCACAGATACGCAGTATTTT. It is translated as CASSKDKDSNCTDTQYF.

The chain links TRBV18 to TRBJ1-3; D call uncertain. V was pared by 3 bases and J by 0 bases, with 9 bases between. The CDR3 runs 15 residues. CDR1 and CDR2 from the germline V gene are KGHSH and LQKENI. In DNA, the CDR3 is TGTGCCAGCTCACCCGGTCCGGTCTCTGGAAACACCATATATTTT. Amino acid sequence: CASSPGPVSGNTIYF.

A few counts support this clone. The chain carries TRBV5-1 and TRBJ1-5; the D gene is possibly TRBD1 (6 bases). Germline lookup yields CDR1 SGHRS and CDR2 YFSETQ. V was pared by 4 bases and J by 7 bases, with 15 bases between. The CDR3 consists of 14 residues. This CDR3 reads CASSVTGSDQPQHF. Written as DNA, the CDR3 is TGCGCCAGCAGCGTAACAGGGTCCGACCAGCCCCAGCATTTT.

This sequence joins TRBV19 and TRBJ1-2, with D possibly matching TRBD1 (5 bases). Trimming stripped 4 bases from V and 3 bases from J, with 9 bases between. The CDR3 consists of 13 residues. In germline, CDR1 is LNHDA, CDR2 SQIVND (reference sequence). The CDR3 protein is CASSKDTDYGYTF. The CDR3 DNA is TGTGCCAGTAGTAAGGACACGGACTATGGCTACACCTTC.

The genes are TRBV2 and TRBJ1-6; D not certain. The CDR3 is made up of 16 amino acids. Germline values: CDR1 SNHLY, CDR2 FYNNEI. Trimming removed 3 bases from V and 4 bases from J, with 13 bases in between. CDR3 DNA: TGTGCCAGCAGTGACCCCCCGGGATCTTATAATTCACCCCTCCACTTT. Translation: CASSDPPGSYNSPLHF.

V gene TRBV4-2 combines with J gene TRBJ1-1; no clear D gene. Germline loops: CDR1 LGHNA, CDR2 YNFKEQ. Trimming stripped 1 base from V and 5 bases from J, with 14 bases between. The CDR3 is 15 residues long. CDR3 in amino acids: CASSQVDRSGTEAFF. The CDR3 bases are TGTGCCAGCAGCCAAGTCGACCGGTCGGGGACTGAAGCTTTCTTT.

This clone was picked up one time. This chain uses TRBV9 with TRBJ1-1; D is unclear. CDR3 size: 16 residues. Between the trimmed V and J ends, which lost 1 base and 5 bases, there was a span of 18 bases. Looked up from germline, CDR1 is SGDLS and CDR2 is YYNGEE. For the CDR3, the DNA is TGTGCCAGCAGCGTATCTCCGGGGATTGATTTAACTGAAGCTTTCTTT. Encoded protein: CASSVSPGIDLTEAFF.

The V gene is TRBV27, the J gene TRBJ1-2; 9 nucleotides line up with TRBD1. The CDR3 sequence is 14 residues long. Germline loops: CDR1 MNHEY, CDR2 SMNVEV (reference sequence). After removal of 2 bases from V and 4 bases from J, the junction contained 2 bases not matched to a gene. This CDR3 is CASSLRTGVYGYTF. The CDR3 DNA follows: TGTGCCAGCAGTTTACGGACAGGGGTCTATGGCTACACCTTC.

The J gene is TRBJ2-2, the V gene TRBV2; TRBD1 agrees at 8 bases. The CDR3 is 14 amino acids. CDR1 is SNHLY, CDR2 FYNNEI, per germline. Trimming cost V 6 bases and J 2 bases; bases outside gene matches: 2. The chain's CDR3 is CASRDRVNTGELFF. DNA for the CDR3: TGTGCCAGCAGGGACAGGGTAAACACCGGGGAGCTGTTTTTT.

The CDR3, as DNA: TGTGCCAGCAGTGAATCCTTTGTCAGGGAATCCTATGGCTACACCTTC. Its protein is CASSESFVRESYGYTF. The chain employs TRBV6-1 and TRBJ1-2; a possible D gene is TRBD1 (5 bases). Germline V CDR1 and CDR2: MNHNS, SASEGT. The CDR3 runs to 16 residues. Trimming pared 2 bases from V and 4 bases from J, leaving 17 bases between.

J is TRBJ2-3 and V is TRBV18, with TRBD2 as a possible D gene (5 bases). Germline V gives CDR1 KGHSH, CDR2 LQKENI. The CDR3 runs 14 residues. The ends were cut back, 6 bases at V and 2 bases at J, with 12 bases in the middle. The CDR3 sequence: CASSRGSNTDTQYF. DNA of the CDR3: TGTGCCAGCTCCCGGGGATCAAACACAGATACGCAGTATTTT.

The V call is TRBV12-3 or TRBV12-4, the J call TRBJ2-1; 7 nucleotides agree with TRBD1. The CDR3 loop spans 13 amino acids. Trimming at V came to 5 bases and at J to 6 bases, leaving 4 bases not matched to a gene. The CDR3 DNA sequence: TGTGCCAGCAGTAAAGGACAGGTCAATGAGCAGTTCTTC. This gives the protein CASSKGQVNEQFF.

This rearrangement joins TRBV10-3 to TRBJ2-3, with 8 bases aligning to TRBD2. The V and J ends lost 4 bases and 1 base, in that order; junction bases with no gene match: 4. The CDR3 sequence is 15 residues long. In germline, CDR1 is ENHRY, CDR2 SYGVKD. DNA for the CDR3: TGTGCCATCAGTGCCCCAGCGGGGGGCACAGATACGCAGTATTTT. Protein product: CAISAPAGGTDTQYF.

This clone was picked up one time. CDR3 sequence reads: CASSNRGRYEQYF. The CDR3 coding sequence is TGTGCCAGCTCAAACAGGGGTCGGTACGAGCAGTACTTC. V gene TRBV18 combines with J gene TRBJ2-7, with 7 nucleotides matching TRBD1. J was trimmed by 4 bases and V by 5 bases; bases with no gene match: 5. The length of the CDR3 is 13 residues. Looked up from germline, CDR1 is KGHSH and CDR2 is LQKENI.

CDR3 DNA sequence: TGTGCCAGTGGCGGGGGGGAGACCCAGTACTTC. This sequence encodes CASGGGETQYF. The genes are TRBV19 and TRBJ2-5, with 8 bases identical to TRBD2. CDR1 is LNHDA and CDR2 is SQIVND in the germline V gene (reference sequence). The CDR3 totals 11 residues. V lost 8 bases and J lost 5; bases outside the gene matches: 1.

The CDR3 coding sequence is TGTGCCTGGAGCGGGGGCACAGATACGCAGTATTTT. Encoded protein: CAWSGGTDTQYF. V and J are TRBV30 and TRBJ2-3, with a possible D match to TRBD2 (5 bases). Between the trimmed V and J ends, which lost 3 bases and 1 base, there was a span of 5 bases. The CDR3 runs to 12 residues. CDR1 is GTSNPN and CDR2 is SVGIG in the germline V gene (reference sequence).

The V call is TRBV2, the J call TRBJ1-5, with unresolved D. This CDR3 is built from 13 residues. Germline V gene lookup returns CDR1 SNHLY and CDR2 FYNNEI. Trimming cost V 9 bases and J 3 bases, with 12 bases left between them. The CDR3 sequence is CASSPIPNQPQHF. The CDR3 coding sequence is TGTGCCAGTAGTCCTATACCCAATCAGCCCCAGCATTTT.

V is TRBV21-1 and J is TRBJ1-2; the table gives TRBD1 as D, unverified against the DNA. TRBV21-1 is annotated as a pseudogene. This CDR3 has 19 amino acids. The CDR3: CASSKPDPFAGTPNYGYTF. In nucleotides, the CDR3 is TGTGCCAGCAGCAAACCAGACCCATTTGCCGGGACACCTAACTATGGCTACACCTTC.